Listed below are T cell receptor beta chains from one sample, sequenced in a study of identical twins. TCRdb reanalysed the 5' RACE reads using MiXCR and keeps one entry per CDR3 protein. The sample holds approximately 1.8 million distinct CDR3 sequences; about 32% are singletons and the top ten take less than 0.35%. The sequencing sample was made of cord blood. Every receptor here comes from a newborn girl in good health. CDR3s include the opening cysteine and the closing phenylalanine or tryptophan. D genes are given only for firm matches.

D	V	J	CDR3
.	TRBV7-2	TRBJ1-6	CASSFPRPLNSPLHF
TRBD2	TRBV20-1	TRBJ2-7	CSARSGLAEQYF
.	TRBV30	TRBJ2-1	CAGSVIWHNEQFF
TRBD1	TRBV4-2	TRBJ1-1	CASSGDRGRDVAFF
.	TRBV6-5	TRBJ2-1	CASSYRLFRSSYNEQFF
TRBD2	TRBV7-2	TRBJ2-3	CASSPGLAGGQFFPDTQYF
.	TRBV7-2	TRBJ1-3	CASSWRGFEKASSGNTIYF
.	TRBV6-6	TRBJ2-3	CASSYSPREAGADTQYF
.	TRBV11-2	TRBJ1-6	CASSLEPGEYSPLHF
TRBD2	TRBV7-8	TRBJ2-5	CASSHPSGTSQYF
.	TRBV13	TRBJ1-3	CASSLFDSGNTIYF
TRBD1	TRBV6-1	TRBJ1-4	CASRADRVNEKLFF
.	TRBV20-1	TRBJ1-1	CSAKQTGLLMNTEAFF
.	TRBV10-3	TRBJ2-1	CAISDPSKSSYNEQFF
.	TRBV12-3/TRBV12-4	TRBJ2-7	CASSHLGPTYEQYF
.	TRBV27	TRBJ1-1	CASSLVPGANTEAFF
.	TRBV7-9	TRBJ2-5	CASSFSGTTSFWQYF
TRBD2	TRBV20-1	TRBJ2-1	CSARGAGGPGNEQFF
.	TRBV3-1	TRBJ1-6	CASSQRGRSYNSPLHF
.	TRBV28	.	CASSSRTRPSPYEQYF
.	TRBV10-3	TRBJ2-3	CAISGSGTDTQYF
.	TRBV7-9	TRBJ1-1	CASSQRPEAFF
TRBD1	TRBV6-5	TRBJ2-2	CATTDRGDTGELFF
TRBD1	TRBV5-1	TRBJ1-1	CASSPPTGSAEAFF
.	TRBV21-1	TRBJ2-5	CASIGGRETQYF
.	TRBV6-5	TRBJ2-2	CASSKGGDGTGELFF